This T cell receptor (beta chain) was captured by sequencing in a study of blood T cells in healthy people across ages. It was with a sample-barcoded 5' primer and a J-beta primer mix that a second PCR of about 6 to 12 cycles was run. TCRdb used MiXCR to reprocess the 5' RACE reads, holding one entry per CDR3 protein. The profile covers about 1.6 million distinct CDR3 sequences, with 30% to 40% appearing a single time and roughly 12% taken by the ten largest. General study points: Long-lived and aged donors differed, with more naive CD4+ cells and higher diversity in the long-lived.

Per germline, CDR1 LGHDT and CDR2 YNNKEL (reference sequence). V was shortened by 4 bases and J by 6 bases, with 16 bases between the two germline ends. This CDR3 region has 16 residues. Comments on this clonotype: Its antigen is not known.

J is TRBJ1-6 and V is TRBV3-1, with D possibly matching TRBD1 (5 bases). The sequence came from a woman aged 25-40 years in good health. The specimen was blood. The CDR3 DNA reads as TGTGCCAGCAGCCCGACGCCCGGGACGGGTAATTCACCCCTCCACTTT. Translation: CASSPTPGTGNSPLHF.